This is a list of T cell receptor beta chains from one sample in a study of shared clonotypes between healthy human individuals. Some clones are missing from TCRdb's copy, which holds only in-frame ones; the method was immunoSEQ multiplex PCR. This sample has under 150,000 clones, with about 67% found just once. Sequencing input: memory CD8+ T cells sorted from blood. The receptor set was obtained from a woman in her 30s in good health. The conserved cysteine and the conserved F or W are not part of the CDR3 here.

V: TRBV2
CDR3: ASSESGISSYEQY

V: TRBV28
CDR3: ASSRGTSLDTQY

V: TRBV6-1
CDR3: ASRSRGVAYEQY

V: TRBV6-4
CDR3: ASSAAVSGGSGANVLT

V: TRBV13
CDR3: ASSGTGLAGVGTGELF

V: TRBV29-1
CDR3: SVQGARVKDYT

V: TRBV28
CDR3: AIFFPLTQETQY

V: TRBV15
CDR3: ATSWSGRIDTQY

V: TRBV7-9
CDR3: ASSSGGLTFSYEQY

V: TRBV5-4
CDR3: ASSLVRVWDQPQH

V: TRBV25-1
CDR3: ASSDTTSGDSYNEQF

V: TRBV6-6
CDR3: ASSYKSRGQDYEQY

V: TRBV11-2
CDR3: ASSLVLGTNIQY

V: TRBV28
CDR3: ASSLRDRVLGYT

V: TRBV15
CDR3: ATSRDRRLTLLGEQF

V: TRBV19
CDR3: ASSIEKTQRTAAF

V: TRBV11-3
CDR3: ASSSSRVEDTQY

V: TRBV7-9
CDR3: ASSQDSYEQY

V: TRBV28
CDR3: ASSSMTSGWGEVTDTQY

V: TRBV7-8
CDR3: ASSFLGLRGVGGETQY

V: TRBV5-1
CDR3: ASTGGGNFGNTIY

V: TRBV27
CDR3: ASSHTWYGYT

V: TRBV19
CDR3: ASSIGTRRDTQY

V: TRBV28
CDR3: ASSFRVSLNTEAF

V: TRBV5-1
CDR3: ASSVPGHLNTEAF

V: TRBV7-7
CDR3: ASSPGLRGEQY

V: TRBV28
CDR3: ASSDTGWLYGYT

V: TRBV28
CDR3: ASSHRDTGQSFFSGNTIY

V: TRBV2
CDR3: ASSPGTLYEQY

V: TRBV11-2
CDR3: ASSSPWTDLSYEQY

V: TRBV5-6
CDR3: ASSLASASPGELF

V: TRBV14
CDR3: ASSRLTGGLTEAF

V: TRBV9
CDR3: ASSPLADSEIPCEQY

V: TRBV28
CDR3: ASSLAQGNQPQH

V: TRBV28
CDR3: ASSLERRRKNYNEQF

V: TRBV19
CDR3: ASSIWGQRPS

V: TRBV7-3
CDR3: ASSLRAYSDRTSNTGELF

V: TRBV5-6
CDR3: ASSFIGGRDNEQF

V: TRBV5-6
CDR3: ASSRPGGTEAF

V: TRBV2
CDR3: ASSPGGFVDQPQH

V: TRBV2
CDR3: ASSEWREQGDTQY

V: TRBV7-6
CDR3: ASSFAGEGYEQY

V: TRBV6-1
CDR3: ASSATTGYEQY

V: TRBV2
CDR3: ASSILALSSYNEQF

V: TRBV2
CDR3: ASRWTWIRNTEAF